This TCR beta chain was identified in a study of T cell responses to AZD1222 COVID-19 vaccine. On the study more broadly: Second-dose groups at about 4 or about 12 weeks were pooled.

CDR3 length: 14 residues. The germline gives CDR1 SGDLS, CDR2 YYNGEE. The ends were cut back, 4 bases at V and 2 bases at J, with 11 bases in the middle. Regarding the study as a whole: Across spike, vaccine-associated CD4 TCRs were found, dominant at 160-218 and 743-854. Variant regions that are unmutated are reportedly the target of nearly half of spike-specific TCRs. Females outnumbered males among donors, who were mostly white British; clonal diversity was possibly underestimated.

Comments on this clone: The antigen is not known.

The repertoire was sequenced with immunoSEQ multiplex PCR; TCRdb's copy has only in-frame clones and lacks some. The sample records 90,000 to 120,000 clones, 90% to 95% being singletons. The origin of this receptor is an adult in good health. J is TRBJ2-3 and V is TRBV9; D not certain. The specimen was peripheral blood, collected on day 0 of AZD1222 vaccination. The CDR3 DNA reads as TGTGCCAGCAGCACCAGCTTTGCCACAGATACGCAGTATTTT. Encoded protein: CASSTSFATDTQYF.